The 9 T cell receptor beta chains below come from one sample, sequenced in a study of blood T cell repertoires in COVID-19. Generated by immunoSEQ multiplex PCR, the TCRdb table keeps only in-frame clones and is missing some. The sample includes 200,000 to 250,000 clones, 80% to 90% of them seen just once. Sample: PBMCs or T cells enriched from blood (not recorded which). These receptors all come from a woman aged 35 to 49 with acute COVID-19.

V is TRBV6-5 and J is TRBJ1-1; D not certain. The V gene's germline CDR1 is MNHEY and CDR2 SVGAGI. CDR3 length equals 16 residues. With 3 bases removed from V and 1 base from J, the gap between germline ends came to 15 bases. The CDR3 sequence is CASSYQVLLKNTEAFF. The CDR3 DNA is TGTGCCAGCAGTTATCAGGTGCTCTTAAAGAACACTGAAGCTTTCTTT.

This sequence joins TRBV15 and TRBJ1-3; D is possibly TRBD1 (5 bases). The CDR3 covers 17 residues. Germline CDR1 reads LNHNV; CDR2 reads YYDKDF (reference sequence). Trimming removed 0 bases at V and 0 bases at J, with 12 bases between. CDR3 amino acids: CATSRDPAGGSGNTIYF. For the CDR3, the DNA is TGTGCCACCAGCAGAGATCCTGCGGGGGGCTCTGGAAACACCATATATTTT.

The CDR3 here is CSVPQRLRDNEQFF. In DNA, the CDR3 is TGCAGCGTTCCTCAGCGTCTGCGAGACAATGAGCAGTTCTTC. This chain joins TRBV29-1 and TRBJ2-1; no reliable D call. The CDR3 consists of 14 residues. CDR1 is SQVTM, CDR2 ANQGSEA, per germline. The ends were cut back, 5 bases at V and 5 bases at J, with 16 bases in the middle.

V gene TRBV5-8 combines with J gene TRBJ2-3; 9 nucleotides align to TRBD1. Per germline, CDR1 SGHTS and CDR2 YDEGEE. Germline trimming cut 0 bases from V and 2 bases from J; bases unmatched to any gene: 1. The CDR3 contains 15 residues. CDR3 in DNA: TGTGCCAGCAGCTTGGGACAGGGGGTCACAGATACGCAGTATTTT. Encoded protein: CASSLGQGVTDTQYF.

The chain couples TRBV27 to TRBJ2-5; D is perhaps TRBD2 (5 bases). The CDR3 runs to 14 residues. The V end lost 0 bases, the J end lost 4 bases, and 9 bases lay between the germline ends. Germline V gene sequence: CDR1 MNHEY, CDR2 SMNVEV (reference sequence). The DNA for the CDR3 is TGTGCCAGCAGTTTATCGAGAGGGCGAGAGACCCAGTACTTC. Protein sequence: CASSLSRGRETQYF.

This chain links TRBV2 with TRBJ1-2; a weak D match, TRBD1 (5 bases). Trimming removed 10 bases from V and 1 base from J, with 16 bases in between. Germline V CDR1 and CDR2: SNHLY, FYNNEI. The CDR3 covers 14 residues. This CDR3 is CAIEGHRINYGYTF. The DNA of the CDR3 is TGTGCCATCGAAGGACATAGGATTAACTATGGCTACACCTTC.

This chain connects TRBV4-2 to TRBJ2-2, with D tentatively TRBD1 (6 bases). This CDR3 is 16 amino acids long. Trimming stripped 5 bases from V and 4 bases from J, with 17 bases between. Per germline, CDR1 LGHNA and CDR2 YNFKEQ. The DNA for the CDR3 is TGTGCCAGCAGCTTGCGGACAGTTTCTGGCACCGGGGAGCTGTTTTTT. Encoded protein: CASSLRTVSGTGELFF.

V gene TRBV2 combines with J gene TRBJ2-3; D is ambiguous. CDR1 is SNHLY and CDR2 is FYNNEI in the germline V gene. The V end lost 4 bases, the J end lost 0 bases, and 11 bases lay between the germline ends. The CDR3 loop spans 15 amino acids. CDR3 residues: CASSVSAQSTDTQYF. The CDR3 coding sequence is TGTGCCAGCAGTGTGAGCGCCCAGAGCACAGATACGCAGTATTTT.

This clone turned up a few times. The rearrangement joins TRBV30 to TRBJ1-5, with D unresolved. The germline V gene has CDR1 GTSNPN and CDR2 SVGIG (reference sequence). CDR3 size: 13 residues. V lost 2 bases to trimming and J lost 6 bases, with 11 bases between them. The CDR3: CAWSTGSSQPQHF. The CDR3 DNA reads as TGTGCCTGGAGTACGGGGTCGAGTCAGCCCCAGCATTTT.